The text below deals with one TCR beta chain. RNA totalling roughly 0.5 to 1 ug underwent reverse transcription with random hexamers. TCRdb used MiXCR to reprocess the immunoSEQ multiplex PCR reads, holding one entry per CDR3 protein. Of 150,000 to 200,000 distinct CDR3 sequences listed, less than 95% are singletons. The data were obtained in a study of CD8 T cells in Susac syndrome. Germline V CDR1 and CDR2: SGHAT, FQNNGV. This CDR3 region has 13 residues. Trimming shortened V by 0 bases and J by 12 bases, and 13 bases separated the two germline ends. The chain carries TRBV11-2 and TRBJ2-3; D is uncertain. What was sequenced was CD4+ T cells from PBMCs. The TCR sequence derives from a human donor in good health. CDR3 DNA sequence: TGTGCCAGCAGCTTAGATCGGGTACAACCTCAGTATTTT. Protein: CASSLDRVQPQYF.